The T cell receptor beta chain described here comes from a study of T cell repertoires in cytomegalovirus infection. V was trimmed by 1 base and J by 2 bases, leaving 8 bases between them. Per germline, CDR1 LNHNV and CDR2 YYDKDF (reference sequence). The CDR3 sequence is 14 residues long. TCRdb fed the reads into MiXCR, producing one record per CDR3 protein. Of 830,000 or so distinct CDR3 sequences listed, 32% are singletons. Comment on this clonotype: Antigen specificity is unknown.

The study's findings and limits: People with CMV and the relevant HLA were identified by cumulative public TCR beta family frequency.

The sample here was cultured CD8+ T cells from PBMCs, taken from culture after CMV antigen stimulation. This receptor was taken from a human donor in good health (CMV status not recorded). Some clones in this sample may be carry-over from other donors' samples. This sequence joins TRBV15 and TRBJ1-2; D is unresolved. CDR3: CATSRAALNYGYTF. The CDR3 DNA reads as TGTGCCACCAGCAGAGCAGCGCTCAACTATGGCTACACCTTC.